The 29 T cell receptor beta chains in this list originate from one sample, sequenced in a study of T-cell reconstitution after alpha-beta-depleted transplantation in children. The authors prepared the TCRbeta library with unique molecular identifiers. TCRdb redid the calling of the PCR reads with MiXCR, one entry per CDR3 protein. This repertoire shows some 110,000 distinct CDR3 sequences, approximately 10% found once; its top ten account for less than 35%. The sample in question was PBMCs, obtained before TCRalphabeta/CD19-depleted stem cell transplant. The receptor set was obtained from a boy aged 2 to 9 with acute lymphoblastic leukemia, due to receive a stem cell transplant.

This clonotype was seen a handful of times. The genes are TRBV12-3 or TRBV12-4 and TRBJ2-2, with TRBD1 identical over 8 bases. V lost 4 bases and J lost 4; bases outside the gene matches: 5. The CDR3 spans 15 residues. CDR3 DNA sequence: TGTGCCAGCAGTTCTCGCAGGGGGCGCACCGGGGAGCTGTTTTTT. As protein: CASSSRRGRTGELFF.

The V gene is TRBV25-1, the J gene TRBJ1-1; possibly TRBD1 for D (6 bases). Germline V gene lookup returns CDR1 MGHDK and CDR2 SYGVNS. Trimming took 5 bases from V and 4 from J, leaving 20 bases between them. The CDR3 covers 16 residues. DNA for the CDR3: TGTGCCAGCAGTACGAATTCCAGAGAGGGGGGCACTGAAGCTTTCTTT. It yields the protein CASSTNSREGGTEAFF.

The chain carries TRBV5-1 and TRBJ2-7; D not certain. Germline assignment: CDR1 SGHRS and CDR2 YFSETQ. The CDR3 loop spans 12 amino acids. Trimming stripped 0 bases from V and 4 bases from J, with 5 bases between. Written as DNA, the CDR3 is TGCGCCAGCAGCTTGGACTATTACGAGCAGTACTTC. Protein product: CASSLDYYEQYF. Full variable domain (outside the CDR3, taken from reference TRBV5-1 and TRBJ2-7): KAGVTQTPRYLIKTRGQQVTLSCSPISGHRSVSWYQQTPGQGLQFLFEYFSETQRNKGNFPGRFSGRQFSNSRSEMNVSTLELGDSALYLCASSLDYYEQYFGPGTRLTVT.

This clonotype turned up a few times. This rearrangement joins TRBV3-1 to TRBJ1-1, with 9 bases aligning to TRBD1. V gave up 2 bases and J gave up 9 bases; unmatched junction bases: 7. The V gene's germline CDR1 is LGHDT and CDR2 YNNKEL (reference sequence). CDR3 length equals 14 residues. The CDR3: CASSQPGQGNKAFF. CDR3 DNA sequence: TGTGCCAGCAGCCAACCGGGACAGGGTAATAAAGCTTTCTTT.

Comments on this clonotype: One end of the junction does not line up with germline, which may come from a read error. This chain links TRBV4-1 with TRBJ2-3; 9 bases are a match to TRBD2. Germline values: CDR1 MGHRA, CDR2 YSYEKL. CDR3 length: 19 residues. The CDR3: CASSQRFGGRAISPDAQYF. DNA for the CDR3: TGCGCCAGCAGCCAACGCTTCGGCGGGAGGGCCATTTCCCCAGATGCGCAGTATTTT.

The chain recombines TRBV7-9 with TRBJ1-6; D call uncertain. CDR3 size: 13 residues. Germline CDR1 SEHNR, CDR2 FQNEAQ (reference sequence). V was shortened by 1 base and J by 14 bases, with 12 bases between the two germline ends. CDR3 loop: CASSLDLRGTLHF. The CDR3 bases are TGTGCCAGCAGCTTAGACCTCCGTGGAACCCTCCACTTT.

The chain uses TRBV10-3 and TRBJ2-1; 12 bases are shared with TRBD2. Germline CDR1 and CDR2: ENHRY and SYGVKD. The CDR3 is made up of 15 amino acids. V shed 6 bases and J 3 bases; nucleotides not matched to a gene: 3. CDR3 region: CAISSGLAGYNEQFF. The CDR3 nucleotides read TGTGCCATCAGCTCGGGACTAGCGGGCTACAATGAGCAGTTCTTC.

This clonotype was detected a few times. The gene calls are TRBV2 and TRBJ1-1, with a possible D match to TRBD1 (5 bases). Per germline, CDR1 SNHLY and CDR2 FYNNEI. The CDR3 is made up of 14 amino acids. Trimming removed 8 bases from V and 4 bases from J, with 17 bases in between. The CDR3 DNA reads TGTGCCAGCGACAGCCGAGCCCTGCCCACTGAAGCTTTCTTT. Protein product: CASDSRALPTEAFF.

This clonotype was seen a handful of times. V gene TRBV25-1 combines with J gene TRBJ2-1; tentatively, D is TRBD1 (6 bases). CDR1 and CDR2 from the germline V gene are MGHDK and SYGVNS. V lost 1 base and J lost 2, with 9 bases in between. The CDR3 sequence is 15 residues long. The CDR3 DNA follows: TGTGCCAGCAGTGAATTACAGGGCCCCTACAATGAGCAGTTCTTC. The encoded protein is CASSELQGPYNEQFF.

This clonotype showed up many times. The chain carries TRBV11-2 and TRBJ2-1; 10 bases are a match to TRBD2. V shed 4 bases and J 9 bases; nucleotides not matched to a gene: 3. Germline CDR1 is SGHAT and CDR2 is FQNNGV. The CDR3 has 13 residues. The CDR3 loop is CASSWRTSGEQFF. The DNA of the CDR3 is TGTGCCAGCAGCTGGCGGACTAGCGGTGAGCAGTTCTTC.

The V gene is TRBV6-5, the J gene TRBJ1-3; no definite D call. The germline V gene encodes CDR1 MNHEY and CDR2 SVGAGI. The V and J ends lost 2 bases and 4 bases respectively, with 9 bases between them. This CDR3 spans 14 amino acids. Here the CDR3 reads CASSYTNRGNTIYF. In DNA form, the CDR3 reads TGTGCCAGCAGTTACACCAATCGGGGAAACACCATATATTTT.

This clonotype showed up just a few times. This rearrangement joins TRBV5-5 to TRBJ2-1, with D perhaps matching TRBD2 (5 bases). The CDR3 extends over 17 amino acids. The V end lost 0 bases, the J end lost 0 bases, and 13 bases lay between the germline ends. The germline CDR1 and CDR2 sequences are SGHKS and YYEKEE (reference sequence). The CDR3 region has the DNA TGTGCCAGCAGCTTGGGGGCTACGGGAAGCTCCTACAATGAGCAGTTCTTC. It yields the protein CASSLGATGSSYNEQFF.

This clonotype was seen at least ten times. The chain carries TRBV7-9 and TRBJ2-5, with D perhaps TRBD1 (5 bases). With 5 bases removed from V and 14 bases from J, the gap between germline ends came to 24 bases. Germline loops: CDR1 SEHNR, CDR2 FQNEAQ (reference sequence). The CDR3 is 14 residues long. The CDR3 sequence is CASSPKPPWQGVYF. In DNA form, the CDR3 reads TGTGCCAGCAGCCCCAAACCGCCGTGGCAGGGCGTCTACTTC.

There are a few counts of this clonotype. The V gene is TRBV6-7, the J gene TRBJ2-6; 9 bases fit TRBD1. TRBV6-7 is an open reading frame whose function is uncertain. CDR3 length equals 18 residues. J was trimmed by 0 bases and V by 6 bases; bases with no gene match: 9. The CDR3 loop is CASSTEGQGISGANVLTF. The CDR3 DNA follows: TGTGCCAGCAGCACAGAGGGACAGGGAATCTCTGGGGCCAACGTCCTGACTTTC.

The rearrangement uses TRBV21-1 and TRBJ2-1. TRBV21-1 is marked as a pseudogene. This CDR3 region has 17 residues. The CDR3 loop reads CASSKALGGSSYNEQFF. For the CDR3, the DNA is TGTGCCAGCAGCAAAGCGCTCGGAGGGAGCTCCTACAATGAGCAGTTCTTC.

Ten or more counts support this clonotype. The chain combines TRBV12-3 or TRBV12-4 with TRBJ2-7; 8 nucleotides line up with TRBD2. The ends lost 6 bases at V and 4 bases at J; junction bases unmatched: 11. The length of the CDR3 is 15 residues. CDR3 bases: TGTGCCAGCAGCACAATCGGGAGGGCCGGGTACGAGCAGTACTTC. The encoded protein is CASSTIGRAGYEQYF.

The chain carries TRBV7-9 and TRBJ2-7; a possible D gene is TRBD1 (5 bases). The CDR3 covers 14 residues. Germline V lookup: CDR1 SEHNR, CDR2 FQNEAQ (reference sequence). Trimming removed 4 bases at V and 3 bases at J, with 13 bases between. For the CDR3, the DNA is TGTGCCAGCAGCTCCCCAGACAGCTGCTACGAGCAGTACTTC. It codes for CASSSPDSCYEQYF.

This clonotype was detected ten times or more. The rearrangement uses TRBV7-2 and TRBJ2-1; TRBD2 matches 10 bases. The CDR3 has 15 amino acids. Germline loops: CDR1 SGHTA, CDR2 FQGNSA. Trimming at V came to 0 bases and at J to 8 bases, leaving 4 bases not matched to a gene. The CDR3 reads CASSLAGTSADEQFF. The CDR3, as DNA: TGTGCCAGCAGCTTAGCCGGGACTAGCGCCGATGAGCAGTTCTTC.

The chain combines TRBV20-1 with TRBJ1-2; D gene unclear. Germline V gene data show CDR1 as DFQATT and CDR2 as SNEGSKA (reference sequence). Deletions cut 6 bases from V and 2 bases from J, with 10 bases between. The CDR3 spans 12 residues. The CDR3 reads CSAGRENYGYTF. CDR3 DNA sequence: TGCAGTGCCGGAAGGGAGAACTATGGCTACACCTTC.

This clonotype was seen at least ten times. The chain carries TRBV20-1 and TRBJ2-7; 9 nucleotides line up with TRBD2. Looked up from germline, CDR1 is DFQATT and CDR2 is SNEGSKA (reference sequence). The ends lost 3 bases at V and 1 base at J; junction bases unmatched: 16. The CDR3 totals 18 residues. The CDR3 sequence: CSARVGNRVAGGSYEQYF. As DNA, the CDR3 is TGCAGTGCTAGGGTCGGCAACAGGGTTGCGGGAGGGTCCTACGAGCAGTACTTC.

This clonotype was found once. This may arise from a read error, as a much more abundant clone is one base away. The J gene is TRBJ2-1, the V gene TRBV5-1; 14 bases are shared with TRBD2. The CDR3 runs 16 residues. The trim removed 2 bases at V and 4 bases at J, leaving 2 bases unmatched. Germline assignment: CDR1 SGHRS and CDR2 YFSETQ. In nucleotides, the CDR3 is TGCGCCAGCAGCTTTGGACTAGCGGGAGGTTACAATGAGCAGTTCTTC. It codes for CASSFGLAGGYNEQFF.

This clonotype was counted a few times. The chain recombines TRBV20-1 with TRBJ2-3; TRBD2 matches at 7 bases. V lost 0 bases, J lost 4 bases, and 16 bases stayed unmatched. CDR1 DFQATT and CDR2 SNEGSKA come from the germline V gene (reference sequence). The CDR3 covers 18 residues. The CDR3 is CSARDLRAGVSSADTQYF. The CDR3 coding sequence is TGCAGTGCTAGAGATCTGAGGGCGGGAGTTAGTTCGGCAGATACGCAGTATTTT.

The table lists this clonotype with a few counts. The genes are TRBV5-1 and TRBJ2-1, with TRBD2 matching over 7 bases. The ends lost 4 bases at V and 4 bases at J; junction bases unmatched: 8. Germline CDR1 and CDR2: SGHRS and YFSETQ. The CDR3 runs 15 residues. CDR3 region: CASSTGLTSYNEQFF. For the CDR3, the DNA is TGCGCCAGCAGCACGGGACTAACTTCATACAATGAGCAGTTCTTC.

About this clonotype: Compared with germline, one end of the junction differs, possibly owing to a read error. In nucleotides, the CDR3 is TGTACCAGCAGTTTAGAGGCCCCCTGGATATACGGATACAATGAGCAGTTCTTC. It specifies CTSSLEAPWIYGYNEQFF. The rearrangement links TRBV12-3 or TRBV12-4 to TRBJ2-1; D is ambiguous. The CDR3 is 18 residues long.

The chain joins TRBV28 to TRBJ2-7, with D maybe TRBD1 (6 bases). The germline gives CDR1 MDHEN, CDR2 SYDVKM. The V gene lost 6 bases and the J gene lost 2 bases, with 11 bases spanning the gap. The length of the CDR3 is 13 residues. The CDR3 here is CASRLQGPYEQYF. The CDR3 DNA reads TGTGCCAGCAGGCTACAGGGCCCCTACGAGCAGTACTTC.

For the CDR3, the DNA is TGTGCCAGCAGCCGGGGGCTCGGGGAGCTGTTTTTT. Translated: CASSRGLGELFF. The V and J genes are TRBV3-1 and TRBJ2-2; a weak D match, TRBD1 (6 bases). V was trimmed by 4 bases and J by 7 bases, leaving 7 bases between them. From germline, CDR1 is LGHDT and CDR2 YNNKEL (reference sequence). The CDR3 consists of 12 residues.

V usage is TRBV7-8 and J usage is TRBJ1-1; no firm D call. Trimming cost V 4 bases and J 6 bases, with 12 bases left between them. CDR3 size: 13 residues. Germline V gene lookup returns CDR1 SGHVS and CDR2 FQNEAQ. The CDR3 DNA is TGTGCCAGCAGCTCCCCGGGTCTTCCTGAAGCTTTCTTT. This gives the protein CASSSPGLPEAFF.

The chain joins TRBV12-3 or TRBV12-4 to TRBJ2-1; 8 bases align to TRBD1. The CDR3 has 16 amino acids. V trimming: 5 bases; J trimming: 6 bases; junction bases outside the gene matches: 12. The CDR3 DNA sequence: TGTGCCAGCAGTCCTGGCCCAGGACAGGGCTTCAATGAGCAGTTCTTC. It encodes CASSPGPGQGFNEQFF.

Only a few counts were recorded for this clonotype. The chain is built from TRBV10-2 and TRBJ2-3; D uncertain. The germline gives CDR1 WSHSY, CDR2 SAAADI. The length of the CDR3 is 13 residues. Trimming cost V 7 bases and J 1 base, with 9 bases left between them. CDR3 loop: CASISFGTDTQYF. As DNA, the CDR3 is TGCGCCAGCATTTCATTTGGCACAGATACGCAGTATTTT.